This T cell receptor (beta chain) was identified in a study of T cells in Graves' hyperthyroidism and ophthalmopathy. V lost 4 bases and J lost 4, with 6 bases in between. The CDR3 totals 12 residues. Germline lookup yields CDR1 ENHRY and CDR2 SYGVKD. This clonotype was counted only a few times. As yet, its antigen is unknown. Patients were excluded for uncontrolled infection, other autoimmune disease, pregnancy or lactation. General study points: A model of 13 V-J features distinguished ophthalmopathy from stable hyperthyroidism. Most clonotypes expanded in thyroid above 0.001 were likewise present in blood.

TCR beta CDR3 sequences were amplified from RNA transcripts. Carried out on the TCR CDR3, a first-round RT-PCR used the HTBI primer set. Via MiXCR, TCRdb re-called the multiplex PCR reads, giving one row per CDR3 protein. The data contain about 400,000 distinct CDR3 sequences, about 15% of them singletons. Sequencing input: blood. V and J are TRBV10-3 and TRBJ2-3; D unresolved. The source of this sequence is a woman aged 30 to 39 with Graves' ophthalmopathy. CDR3 sequence: CAISAGSDTQYF. The DNA for the CDR3 is TGTGCCATCAGTGCTGGGTCAGATACGCAGTATTTT.